Listed here are 17 T cell receptor beta chains from one sample, sequenced in a study of blood T cell repertoires in COVID-19. Profiling relied on immunoSEQ multiplex PCR, and the TCRdb table lists in-frame clones only, not all of them. The data contain about 240,000 clones, approximately 85% of them singletons. The source material was peripheral blood. These receptors were obtained from an older man with acute or convalescent COVID-19.

DNA of the CDR3: TGTGCCAGCAGCCAAGCAGGGGAGACAGATACGCAGTATTTT. Translation gives CASSQAGETDTQYF. The rearrangement links TRBV3-1 (or the pseudogene TRBV3-2) to TRBJ2-3, with D possibly TRBD1 on 6 matching bases. Germline assignment: CDR1 LGHDT and CDR2 YNNKEL (reference sequence). This CDR3 is 14 amino acids long. Deletions cut 1 base from V and 3 bases from J, with 8 bases between.

This chain links TRBV28 with TRBJ1-4, with 10 positions matching TRBD1. The V segment lost 6 bases and the J segment 8 bases; nucleotides outside the gene matches: 12. The CDR3 is 16 amino acids. Germline V gene data show CDR1 as MDHEN and CDR2 as SYDVKM. The CDR3 loop reads CASRETGGRSREKLFF. The DNA of the CDR3 is TGTGCCAGCAGAGAGACAGGGGGCAGGAGTCGGGAAAAACTGTTTTTT.

This clone turned up a few times. The chain employs TRBV11-2 and TRBJ2-1; D gene ambiguous. The V and J ends lost 1 base and 9 bases respectively, with 19 bases between them. This CDR3 has 16 residues. Germline CDR1 and CDR2: SGHAT and FQNNGV. DNA of the CDR3: TGTGCCAGCAGCTTAGCTCTTGGTACATCTCACAGTGAGCAGTTCTTC. It specifies CASSLALGTSHSEQFF.

Comments on this clone: One junction end disagrees with the germline gene, perhaps due to a read error. This chain links TRBV7-7 with TRBJ1-1; D gene ambiguous. There are 13 residues in the CDR3. Looked up from germline, CDR1 is SSHAT and CDR2 is FNYEAQ (reference sequence). The CDR3 region is CASSLTGNTEAFF. The DNA of the CDR3 is TGTGCTAGCAGCTTAACTGGGAACACTGAAGCTTTCTTT.

The chain carries TRBV5-1 and TRBJ1-6, with D possibly TRBD1 on 6 matching bases. Germline CDR1 is SGHRS and CDR2 is YFSETQ. Trimming stripped 4 bases from V and 6 bases from J, with 11 bases between. CDR3 length: 14 residues. CDR3: CASSLRQANSPLHF. CDR3 sequence (DNA): TGCGCCAGCAGCCTACGACAGGCTAATTCACCCCTCCACTTT.

This clone has only one observation. CDR3 protein: CASSPLGLSTDTQYF. CDR3 nucleotides: TGTGCCAGCAGTCCGTTGGGACTGAGCACAGATACGCAGTATTTT. The V and J genes are TRBV6-5 and TRBJ2-3; the D gene is possibly TRBD2 (6 bases). The CDR3 totals 15 residues. Trimming left V 5 bases short and J 0 bases short, with 12 bases between. The germline CDR1 and CDR2 sequences are MNHEY and SVGAGI.

This clone was counted a single time. V gene TRBV19 combines with J gene TRBJ2-7, with a possible D match to TRBD2 (5 bases). V lost 5 bases and J 2 bases, leaving 16 bases between the germline ends. The germline V gene encodes CDR1 LNHDA and CDR2 SQIVND (reference sequence). This CDR3 is built from 15 residues. The CDR3 DNA sequence: TGTGCCAGTAGTTTACGGACTGATTCCCCCTACGAGCAGTACTTC. Translating it yields CASSLRTDSPYEQYF.

V is TRBV6-6 and J is TRBJ1-5; D remains unclear. The germline V gene has CDR1 MNHNY and CDR2 SVGAGI (reference sequence). The CDR3 is 13 residues long. The V gene lost 3 bases and the J gene lost 1 base, with 4 bases spanning the gap. The CDR3: CASSYLSNQPQHF. The CDR3 nucleotides read TGTGCCAGCAGTTATCTGAGCAATCAGCCCCAGCATTTT.

The gene calls are TRBV7-9 and TRBJ2-7; 8 bases agree with TRBD2. The CDR3 contains 14 residues. V lost 5 bases, J lost 2 bases, and 5 bases stayed unmatched. Germline CDR1 and CDR2: SEHNR and FQNEAQ (reference sequence). CDR3 bases: TGTGCCAGCAGCGCGGGGGGTAGGGCCTACGAGCAGTACTTC. Translated: CASSAGGRAYEQYF.

V and J are TRBV4-3 and TRBJ2-7; perhaps TRBD1 as D (6 bases). The length of the CDR3 is 13 residues. Germline CDR1 reads LGHNA; CDR2 reads YSLEER. The V and J ends lost 1 base and 3 bases respectively, with 7 bases between them. CDR3 residues: CASSQGQDYEQYF. DNA of the CDR3: TGCGCCAGCAGCCAAGGACAGGACTACGAGCAGTACTTC.

This clone was detected only a few times. V and J are TRBV5-6 and TRBJ1-6; 10 bases line up with TRBD1. V gave up 4 bases and J gave up 10 bases; unmatched junction bases: 11. Germline CDR1 and CDR2: SGHDT and YYEEEE. CDR3 size: 16 residues. CDR3 nucleotides: TGTGCCAGCAGCCGAGTAGAGGACAGGGGGAGATCACCCCTCCACTTT. Its protein is CASSRVEDRGRSPLHF.

This clone was seen once. V and J are TRBV28 and TRBJ1-5; TRBD1 might be the D (5 bases). Trimming pared 1 base from V and 7 bases from J, leaving 14 bases between. CDR1 MDHEN and CDR2 SYDVKM come from the germline V gene. This CDR3 has 15 residues. This chain's CDR3 is CASSLSGQGGQPQHF. The CDR3 DNA reads as TGTGCCAGCAGTTTATCAGGTCAGGGTGGACAGCCCCAGCATTTT.

With regard to this clone: Mismatch with germline at one junction end may stem from a read error. J is TRBJ2-2 and V is TRBV7-7, with D possibly being TRBD1 (5 bases). Per the germline V gene, CDR1 is SSHAT and CDR2 is FNYEAQ (reference sequence). The CDR3 totals 15 residues. Here the CDR3 DNA reads TGTGCTAGCAGCTTAGACAGCCTATACACCGGGGAGCTGTTTTTT. This sequence encodes CASSLDSLYTGELFF.

This chain uses TRBV19 with TRBJ2-1; D might be TRBD1 (5 bases). This CDR3 has 15 residues. The V and J ends lost 6 bases and 6 bases respectively, with 18 bases between them. Germline lookup yields CDR1 LNHDA and CDR2 SQIVND (reference sequence). The CDR3 region is CASSRRWLGANEQFF. The DNA of the CDR3 is TGTGCCAGTAGCCGTCGGTGGCTTGGGGCCAATGAGCAGTTCTTC.

The chain has TRBV27 and TRBJ2-3, with 11 bases lining up with TRBD2. With V trimmed by 1 base and J by 5 bases, 5 bases remained unmatched. Germline V lookup: CDR1 MNHEY, CDR2 SMNVEV (reference sequence). This CDR3 contains 16 residues. The CDR3 here is CASSLLAGGPQDTQYF. CDR3 in DNA: TGTGCCAGCAGTTTATTAGCGGGAGGGCCTCAAGATACGCAGTATTTT.

The rearrangement uses TRBV10-1 and TRBJ2-5, with D tentatively TRBD1 (6 bases). Looked up from germline, CDR1 is WNHNN and CDR2 is SYGVQD (reference sequence). Deletions cut 6 bases from V and 5 bases from J, with 13 bases between. The CDR3 extends over 13 amino acids. The DNA of the CDR3 is TGCGCCAGCAGCAGGGGCACGGGGGAGACCCAGTACTTC. It codes for CASSRGTGETQYF.

V usage is TRBV2 and J usage is TRBJ2-5, with TRBD1 matching over 8 bases. The germline CDR1 and CDR2 sequences are SNHLY and FYNNEI. V gave up 8 bases and J gave up 7 bases; unmatched junction bases: 15. CDR3 length equals 15 residues. CDR3 region: CASGYQQGAGGTQYF. Written as DNA, the CDR3 is TGTGCCAGCGGTTATCAGCAGGGGGCCGGGGGGACCCAGTACTTC.